A selection of T cell receptor beta chains follows, all from one sample in a study of cytomegalovirus exposure and HLA in healthy donors. Assay used: immunoSEQ multiplex PCR; TCRdb lists only in-frame clones, some missing. Here the sample spans some 140,000 clones, 86% being singletons. Sequencing input: PBMCs. The receptors were gathered from a man younger than 30 in good health and CMV-seronegative. The CDR3 runs from the conserved cysteine through the conserved F or W. The D gene is left open where the match is weak. Where a row states a size, it is once, few, many or the class of an expanded clone; other rows omit it.

v_call	clone_size	d_call	j_call	cdr3_nt	cdr3_aa
TRBV5-1	-	-	TRBJ2-1	TGCGCCAGCAGCTTGGTATCCGGGAGTTTCAGTGAGCAGTTCTTC	CASSLVSGSFSEQFF
TRBV4-2	-	-	TRBJ2-7	TGTGCCAGCAGCCAAGAGGGCTCTAGCGCCTCCTACGAGCAGTACTTC	CASSQEGSSASYEQYF
TRBV9	-	TRBD2	TRBJ2-3	TGTGCCAGCAGCGTACTAGCGGGGGCGGGAGATACGCAGTATTTT	CASSVLAGAGDTQYF
TRBV28	once	TRBD2	TRBJ2-7	TGTGCCAGCAGTTCGCTAGCGGGGATCTCCTACGAGCAGTACTTC	CASSSLAGISYEQYF
TRBV29-1	-	-	TRBJ2-1	TGCAGCGCCCGAGACTACAATGAGCAGTTCTTC	CSARDYNEQFF
TRBV30	few	-	TRBJ1-1	TGTGCGTGGGGCCCCTCGAACACTGAAGCTTTCTTT	CAWGPSNTEAFF
TRBV7-2	-	-	TRBJ2-7	TGTGCCAGCAGCTTAGCGTGGGCAGTAGATCAGGAGCAGTACTTC	CASSLAWAVDQEQYF
TRBV7-2	-	-	TRBJ2-2	TGTGCCAGCAGCTTAGTTCCGGGGGGCGGCACCGGGGAGCTGTTTTTT	CASSLVPGGGTGELFF
TRBV28	-	TRBD2	TRBJ2-1	TGTGCCAGCAGTTTATTAGAGCGGGAGCGGGATGAGCAGTTCTTC	CASSLLERERDEQFF
TRBV7-8	-	-	TRBJ2-5	TGTGCCAGCAGCTTAGCTGACAGGTCCGGGGAGACCCAGTACTTC	CASSLADRSGETQYF
TRBV4-1	-	-	TRBJ2-5	TGCGCCAGCAGCCAAGATGGAAGACCAGGGGAGACCCAGTACTTC	CASSQDGRPGETQYF
TRBV7-8	-	TRBD1	TRBJ1-5	TGTGCCAGCAGCTGGCAGGGGACAGGGGGCAATCAGCCCCAGCATTTT	CASSWQGTGGNQPQHF
TRBV6-6	-	TRBD1	TRBJ1-3	TGTGCCAGCACTAATGGACAGGGCCGTTCTGGAAACACCATATATTTT	CASTNGQGRSGNTIYF
TRBV6-6	-	-	TRBJ2-3	TGTGCCAGCAGTTCCCAGACACACCCGCAGTATTTT	CASSSQTHPQYF
TRBV6-5	-	-	TRBJ2-7	TGTGCCAGCAGTTACTCGACCGGGACTTACGAGCAGTACTTC	CASSYSTGTYEQYF
TRBV5-1	-	-	TRBJ2-3	TGCGCCAGCAGCTTGTACAGTAGCACAGATACGCAGTATTTT	CASSLYSSTDTQYF
TRBV14	-	TRBD1	TRBJ1-2	TGTGCCAGCAGCCACGGGGGACAGGGGAGCTATGGCTACACCTTC	CASSHGGQGSYGYTF
TRBV2	-	-	TRBJ2-5	TGTGCCAGCAGGGCTGTAAATGGTGGCGAGACCCAGTACTTC	CASRAVNGGETQYF
TRBV6-1	few	-	TRBJ1-4	TGTGCCAGCAGACCACTCCCCAATGAAAAACTGTTTTTT	CASRPLPNEKLFF
TRBV6-5	-	-	TRBJ2-1	TGTGCCAGCAGTTACGTGGCAGAAGCCTACAATGAGCAGTTCTTC	CASSYVAEAYNEQFF
TRBV9	-	TRBD1	TRBJ1-1	TGTGCCAGCAGCGCCATCGGACAGGGGAACACTGAAGCTTTCTTT	CASSAIGQGNTEAFF
TRBV19	-	TRBD1	TRBJ2-1	TGTGCCAGTAGGGACCCCGGGACAGGGGGCGCGGACGAGCAGTTCTTC	CASRDPGTGGADEQFF
TRBV7-9	once	-	TRBJ2-1	TGTGCCAGCAGCTTACTAGTATCCTACAATGAGCAGTTCTTC	CASSLLVSYNEQFF
TRBV2	-	-	TRBJ2-1	TGTGCCAGCAGTGTAATTGAGCAGTTCTTC	CASSVIEQFF
TRBV11-2	once	-	TRBJ2-2	TGTGCCAGCAGCCTCCGCGTCAGGGCCGAAGCCGGGGAGCTGTTTTTT	CASSLRVRAEAGELFF
TRBV13	-	TRBD2	TRBJ2-1	TGTGCCAGCAGCCCACAGAGCGGACTAGGCTCCTACAATGAGCAGTTCTTC	CASSPQSGLGSYNEQFF
TRBV27	-	-	TRBJ2-1	TGTGCCAGCAGCCCATTCGCGCCCGGTCTAACCGGTGAGCAGTTCTTC	CASSPFAPGLTGEQFF
TRBV7-7	few	TRBD2	TRBJ2-3	TGTGCCAGCAGCTTATCCCCTAGCGGGGGGCCAGATACGCAGTATTTT	CASSLSPSGGPDTQYF
TRBV19	-	-	TRBJ1-5	TGTGCCAGTTCCAGGGGAGGGGGCAATCAGCCCCAGCATTTT	CASSRGGGNQPQHF
TRBV6-1	-	TRBD1	TRBJ2-5	TGTGCCAGCAGTGAAATTCGGGACAGGGTAGAGACCCAGTACTTC	CASSEIRDRVETQYF
TRBV9	-	-	TRBJ2-2	TGTGCCAGCAGCGTAGCTCCACCGGGACTTGGCGGGGAGCTGTTTTTT	CASSVAPPGLGGELFF
TRBV6-6	-	-	TRBJ1-3	TGTGCCAGCAGTTACTCCCGACTCGGAAACACCATATATTTT	CASSYSRLGNTIYF
TRBV13	-	TRBD2	TRBJ2-3	TGTGCCAGCAGCGCCCGGGTGGCTAGCGGGGGGGATACGCAGTATTTT	CASSARVASGGDTQYF
TRBV28	-	-	TRBJ2-7	TGTGCCAGCAGCGATGCACTAGCCTACGAGCAGTACTTC	CASSDALAYEQYF
TRBV7-2	-	TRBD1	TRBJ2-7	TGTGCCAGCACCCTAAACCCGGGACAGACTCCCTACGAGCAGTACTTC	CASTLNPGQTPYEQYF
TRBV4-1	once	TRBD2	TRBJ2-7	TGCGCCAGCAGCCAAGATCCCAGCGGGACCATCTCCTACGAGCAGTACTTC	CASSQDPSGTISYEQYF
TRBV28	-	TRBD1	TRBJ1-1	TGTGCCAGCAGTTTATGGGACAGGGGGCTGAACACTGAAGCTTTCTTT	CASSLWDRGLNTEAFF
TRBV15	-	-	TRBJ2-5	TGTGCCACCAGCAACCGGACAGCTGTACAAGAGACCCAGTACTTC	CATSNRTAVQETQYF
TRBV14	-	TRBD2	TRBJ2-1	TGTGCCAGCAGCCACTTGAGCGGGGACGGGAATGAGCAGTTCTTC	CASSHLSGDGNEQFF
TRBV2	-	TRBD1	TRBJ2-2	TGTGCCAGCAGGGGACAGGGGCCCGAGATCGGGGAGCTGTTTTTT	CASRGQGPEIGELFF
TRBV28	-	TRBD1	TRBJ2-7	TGTGCCAGCAGTAAGGGACAGGGATTCGACGAGCAGTACTTC	CASSKGQGFDEQYF
TRBV28	-	TRBD1	TRBJ2-7	TGTGCCAGCAGTTTATCCATAAACGTGGACAGGGACGAGCAGTACTTC	CASSLSINVDRDEQYF
TRBV7-8	-	-	TRBJ1-5	TGTGCCAGCACCCCCTCGCGGGCGCTTGATCAGCCCCAGCATTTT	CASTPSRALDQPQHF
TRBV19	-	-	TRBJ2-1	TGTGCCAGTAGTATTATTGGTAGCACCTCCTACAATGAGCAGTTCTTC	CASSIIGSTSYNEQFF
TRBV19	-	-	TRBJ1-5	TGTGCCAGTAGTATATTAGCTTTCAATCAGCCCCAGCATTTT	CASSILAFNQPQHF